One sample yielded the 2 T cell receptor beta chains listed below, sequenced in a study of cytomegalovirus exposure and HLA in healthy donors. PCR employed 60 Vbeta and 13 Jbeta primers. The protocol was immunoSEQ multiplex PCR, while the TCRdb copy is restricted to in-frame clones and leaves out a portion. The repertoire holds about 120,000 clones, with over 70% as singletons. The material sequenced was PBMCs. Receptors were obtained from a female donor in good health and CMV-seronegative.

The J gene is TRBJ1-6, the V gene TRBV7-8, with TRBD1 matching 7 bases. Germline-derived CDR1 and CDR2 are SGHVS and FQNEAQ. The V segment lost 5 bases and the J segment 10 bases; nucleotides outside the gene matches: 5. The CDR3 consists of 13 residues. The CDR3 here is CASSPTGESPLHF. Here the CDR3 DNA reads TGTGCCAGCAGCCCAACAGGGGAATCACCCCTCCACTTT.

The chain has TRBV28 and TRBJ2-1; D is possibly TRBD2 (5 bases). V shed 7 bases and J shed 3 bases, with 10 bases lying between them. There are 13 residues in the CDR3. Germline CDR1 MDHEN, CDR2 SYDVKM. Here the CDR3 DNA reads TGTGCCAGCATGCCTAGCCTCTACAATGAGCAGTTCTTC. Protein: CASMPSLYNEQFF.